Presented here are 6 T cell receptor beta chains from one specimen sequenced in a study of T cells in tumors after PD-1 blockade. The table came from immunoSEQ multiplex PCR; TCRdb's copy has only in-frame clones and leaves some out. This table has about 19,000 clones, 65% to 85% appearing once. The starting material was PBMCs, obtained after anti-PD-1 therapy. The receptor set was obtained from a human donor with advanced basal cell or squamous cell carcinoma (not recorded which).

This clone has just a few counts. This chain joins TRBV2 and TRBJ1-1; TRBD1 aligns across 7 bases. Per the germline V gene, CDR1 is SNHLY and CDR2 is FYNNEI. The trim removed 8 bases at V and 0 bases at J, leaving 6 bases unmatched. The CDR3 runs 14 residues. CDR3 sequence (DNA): TGTGCCAGCCGACAGGGCCAAATGAACACTGAAGCTTTCTTT. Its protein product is CASRQGQMNTEAFF.

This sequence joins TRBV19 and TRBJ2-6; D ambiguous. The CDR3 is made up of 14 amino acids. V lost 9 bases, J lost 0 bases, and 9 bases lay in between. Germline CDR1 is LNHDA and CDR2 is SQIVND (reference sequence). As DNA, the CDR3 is TGTGCCAGCATACAAAGCTCTGGGGCCAACGTCCTGACTTTC. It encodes CASIQSSGANVLTF.

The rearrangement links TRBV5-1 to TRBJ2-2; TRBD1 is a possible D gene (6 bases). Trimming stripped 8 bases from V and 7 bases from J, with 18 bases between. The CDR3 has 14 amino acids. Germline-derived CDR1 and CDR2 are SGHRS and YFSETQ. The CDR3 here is CASTSGTRNGELFF. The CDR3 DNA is TGCGCCAGTACCTCCGGGACACGTAACGGGGAGCTGTTTTTT.

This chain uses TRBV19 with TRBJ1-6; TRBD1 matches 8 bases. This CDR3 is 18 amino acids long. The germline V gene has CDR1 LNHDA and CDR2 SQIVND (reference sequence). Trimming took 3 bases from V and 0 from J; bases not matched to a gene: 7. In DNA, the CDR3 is TGTGCCAGTAGTATCGCTAGACAGGGGAGCTCCTATAATTCACCCCTCCACTTT. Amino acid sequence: CASSIARQGSSYNSPLHF.

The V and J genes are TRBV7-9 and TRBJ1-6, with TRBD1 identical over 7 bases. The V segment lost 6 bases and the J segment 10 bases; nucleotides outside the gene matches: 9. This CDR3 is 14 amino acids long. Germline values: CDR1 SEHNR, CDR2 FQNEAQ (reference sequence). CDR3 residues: CASRMTDRSSPLHF. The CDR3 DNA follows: TGTGCCAGCAGAATGACGGACAGGTCATCACCCCTCCACTTT.

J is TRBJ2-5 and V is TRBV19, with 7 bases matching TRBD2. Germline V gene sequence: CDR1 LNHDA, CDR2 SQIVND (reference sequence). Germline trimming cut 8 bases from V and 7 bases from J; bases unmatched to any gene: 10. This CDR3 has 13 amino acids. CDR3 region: CASRSGPGGTQYF. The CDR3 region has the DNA TGTGCCAGTCGAAGCGGGCCGGGGGGGACCCAGTACTTC.